The T cell receptor (beta chain) under discussion was sequenced for a study of blood T cell repertoires in COVID-19. Study context: Samples came from the United States, Italy and Spain, spanning acute and convalescent COVID-19. From T cells, B-cell-depleted T cells, or PBMCs came the material, which was cDNA or gDNA.

The CDR3 has 15 amino acids. With V trimmed by 5 bases and J by 7 bases, 6 bases remained unmatched. Germline V gene lookup returns CDR1 SGHVS and CDR2 FNYEAQ. Original methodology: Reference gene primer amplification yielded estimated nucleated cell counts. Repertoires were generated with immunoSEQ multiplex PCR, while TCRdb's copy carries only in-frame clones and drops some. Clone size and the V and J calls come from that table; the DNA yielded D and trimming. Of around 230,000 clones listed, 88% are singletons. The rearrangement links TRBV7-6 to TRBJ1-6; 9 positions match TRBD1. Sample: peripheral blood. This TCR came from a man in his forties or fifties with acute or convalescent COVID-19. The CDR3 region has the DNA TGTGCCAGCAGCCCTACAGGGGGCGAGAATTCACCCCTCCACTTT. Amino acid sequence: CASSPTGGENSPLHF.